This entry is about one T cell receptor (beta chain). This record comes from a study of blood T cell repertoires in COVID-19. About the study: T cells, B-cell-depleted T cells, or PBMCs provided the cDNA or gDNA that served as material.

This CDR3 has 15 amino acids. V was clipped by 2 bases and J by 5 bases, with 10 bases between them. Per germline, CDR1 MNHNS and CDR2 SASEGT. Followed longitudinally, the Seattle patients had been enrolled during active infection. Authors' processing steps: Nucleated cell number was recorded as an estimate derived from reference gene primer amplification. Measured with immunoSEQ multiplex PCR; TCRdb has only the in-frame clones, and not every one. D and trimming were read from the DNA, whereas the V and J calls and clone size are those reported in that table. The sample carries 110,000 or so clones, around 83% recorded once.

Sequencing was carried out using peripheral blood. This sequence was found in a woman in her sixties with COVID-19, enrolled during active disease. The V gene is TRBV6-1, the J gene TRBJ1-6; tentative D call: TRBD1 (5 bases). The CDR3 here is CASSEQGGDNSPLHF. The CDR3 DNA reads as TGTGCCAGCAGTGAACAGGGTGGAGATAATTCACCCCTCCACTTT.